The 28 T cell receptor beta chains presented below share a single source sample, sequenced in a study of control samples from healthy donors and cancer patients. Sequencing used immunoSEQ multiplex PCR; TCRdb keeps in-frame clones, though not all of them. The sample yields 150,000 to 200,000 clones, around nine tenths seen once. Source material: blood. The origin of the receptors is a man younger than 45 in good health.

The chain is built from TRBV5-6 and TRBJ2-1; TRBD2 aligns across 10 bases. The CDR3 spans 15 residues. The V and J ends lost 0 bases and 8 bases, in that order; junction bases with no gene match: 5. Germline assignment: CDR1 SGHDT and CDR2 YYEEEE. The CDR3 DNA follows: TGTGCCAGCAGCTTGGGGCTAGCGGGAGTTTATGAGCAGTTCTTC. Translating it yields CASSLGLAGVYEQFF.

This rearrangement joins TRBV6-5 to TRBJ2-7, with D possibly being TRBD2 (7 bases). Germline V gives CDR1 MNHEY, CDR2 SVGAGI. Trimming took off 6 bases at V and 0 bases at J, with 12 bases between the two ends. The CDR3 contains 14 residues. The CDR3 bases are TGTGCCAGCAGGAAGGGGGGGGTCTCCTACGAGCAGTACTTC. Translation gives CASRKGGVSYEQYF.

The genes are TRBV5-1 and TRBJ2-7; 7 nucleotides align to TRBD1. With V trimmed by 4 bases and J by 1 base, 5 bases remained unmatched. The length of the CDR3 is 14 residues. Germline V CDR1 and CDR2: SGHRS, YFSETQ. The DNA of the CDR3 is TGCGCCAGCAGCAGAGGGGACAGTTCCTACGAGCAGTACTTC. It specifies CASSRGDSSYEQYF.

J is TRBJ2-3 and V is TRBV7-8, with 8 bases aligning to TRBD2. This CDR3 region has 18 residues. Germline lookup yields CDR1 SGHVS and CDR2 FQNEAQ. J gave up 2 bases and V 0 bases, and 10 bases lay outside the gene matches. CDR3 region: CASSLAADSGKFTDTQYF. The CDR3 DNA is TGTGCCAGCAGCTTAGCGGCAGATAGCGGGAAATTCACAGATACGCAGTATTTT. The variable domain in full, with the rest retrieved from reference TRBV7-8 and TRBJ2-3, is GAGVSQSPRYKVAKRGQDVALRCDPISGHVSLFWYQQALGQGPEFLTYFQNEAQLDKSGLPSDRFFAERPEGSVSTLKIQRTQQEDSAVYLCASSLAADSGKFTDTQYFGPGTRLTVL.

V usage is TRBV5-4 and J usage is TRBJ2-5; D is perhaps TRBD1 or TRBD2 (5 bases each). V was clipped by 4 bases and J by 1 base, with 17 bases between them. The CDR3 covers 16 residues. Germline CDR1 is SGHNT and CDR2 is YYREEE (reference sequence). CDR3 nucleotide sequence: TGTGCCAGCAGCCATGGGACGAAGAAAACCCAAGAGACCCAGTACTTC. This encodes CASSHGTKKTQETQYF. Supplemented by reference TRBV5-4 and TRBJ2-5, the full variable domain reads ETGVTQSPTHLIKTRGQQVTLRCSSQSGHNTVSWYQQALGQGPQFIFQYYREEENGRGNFPPRFSGLQFPNYSSELNVNALELDDSALYLCASSHGTKKTQETQYFGPGTRLLVL.

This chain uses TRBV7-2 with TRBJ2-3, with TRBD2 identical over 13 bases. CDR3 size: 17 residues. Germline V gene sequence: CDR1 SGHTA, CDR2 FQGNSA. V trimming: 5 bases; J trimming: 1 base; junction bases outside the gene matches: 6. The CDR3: CASSLTSGGAGTDTQYF. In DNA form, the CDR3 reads TGTGCCAGCAGCCTTACTAGCGGGGGGGCCGGCACAGATACGCAGTATTTT.

The CDR3 bases are TGTGCCAGCAGTGAAGACGGGGCTTCCTACAATGAGCAGTTCTTC. Translated: CASSEDGASYNEQFF. The chain combines TRBV2 with TRBJ2-1; D might be TRBD1 or TRBD2, each matching 5 bases. Germline V gene data show CDR1 as SNHLY and CDR2 as FYNNEI. Trimming left V 1 base short and J 1 base short, with 8 bases between. The CDR3 length is 15 residues.

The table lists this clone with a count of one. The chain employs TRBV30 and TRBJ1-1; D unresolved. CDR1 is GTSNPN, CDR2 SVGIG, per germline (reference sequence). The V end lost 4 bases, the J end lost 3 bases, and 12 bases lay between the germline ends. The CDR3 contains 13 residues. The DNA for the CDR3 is TGTGCCTGGAAGGACCTAGGTCACACTGAAGCTTTCTTT. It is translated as CAWKDLGHTEAFF.

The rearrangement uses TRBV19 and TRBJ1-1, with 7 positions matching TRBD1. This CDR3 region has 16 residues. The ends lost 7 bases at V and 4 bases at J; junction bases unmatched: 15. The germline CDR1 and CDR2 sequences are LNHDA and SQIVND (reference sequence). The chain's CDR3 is CASNAQQGPPVTEAFF. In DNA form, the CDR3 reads TGTGCCAGTAACGCTCAACAGGGGCCCCCGGTCACTGAAGCTTTCTTT.

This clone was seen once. The CDR3 DNA follows: TGTGCCACCAGCAGACAGGGGAATGAGCAGTTCTTC. This translates into CATSRQGNEQFF. The chain couples TRBV15 to TRBJ2-1; D might be TRBD1 (6 bases). The V end lost 2 bases, the J end lost 7 bases, and 6 bases lay between the germline ends. This CDR3 is 12 amino acids long. Germline-derived CDR1 and CDR2 are LNHNV and YYDKDF (reference sequence). The whole variable domain, remainder taken from reference TRBV15 and TRBJ2-1, is DAMVIQNPRYQVTQFGKPVTLSCSQTLNHNVMYWYQQKSSQAPKLLFHYYDKDFNNEADTPDNFQSRRPNTSFCFLDIRSPGLGDTAMYLCATSRQGNEQFFGPGTRLTVL.

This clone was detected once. In DNA, the CDR3 is TGTGCCAGTAGTACCCGACAGGTCCGGGGCTACACCTTC. It codes for CASSTRQVRGYTF. The chain combines TRBV19 with TRBJ1-2; D is possibly TRBD1 (6 bases). The CDR3 is 13 amino acids. V was pared by 4 bases and J by 8 bases, with 14 bases between. Germline V gene lookup returns CDR1 LNHDA and CDR2 SQIVND (reference sequence).

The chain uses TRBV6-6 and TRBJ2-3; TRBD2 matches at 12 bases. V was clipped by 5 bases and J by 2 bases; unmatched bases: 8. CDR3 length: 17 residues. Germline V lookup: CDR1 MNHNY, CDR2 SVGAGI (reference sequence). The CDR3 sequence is CASSPRTSGITTDTQYF. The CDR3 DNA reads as TGTGCCAGCAGTCCTCGGACTAGCGGGATAACCACAGATACGCAGTATTTT.

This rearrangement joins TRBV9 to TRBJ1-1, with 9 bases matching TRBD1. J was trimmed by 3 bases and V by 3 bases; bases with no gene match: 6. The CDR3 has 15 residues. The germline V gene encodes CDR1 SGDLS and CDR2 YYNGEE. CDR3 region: CASSAAGQGYTEAFF. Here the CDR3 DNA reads TGTGCCAGCAGCGCCGCTGGACAGGGGTACACTGAAGCTTTCTTT.

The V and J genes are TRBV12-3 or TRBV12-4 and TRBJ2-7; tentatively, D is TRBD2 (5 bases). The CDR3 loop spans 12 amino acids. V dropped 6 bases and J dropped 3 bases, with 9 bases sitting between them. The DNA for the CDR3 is TGTGCCAGCAGCTATCGGGGCTACGAGCAGTACTTC. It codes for CASSYRGYEQYF.

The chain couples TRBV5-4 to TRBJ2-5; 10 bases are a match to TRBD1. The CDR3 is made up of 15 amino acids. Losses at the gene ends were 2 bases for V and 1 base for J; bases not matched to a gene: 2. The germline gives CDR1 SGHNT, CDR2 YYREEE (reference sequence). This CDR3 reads CASSFRDRGQETQYF. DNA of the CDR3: TGTGCCAGCAGCTTCCGGGACAGGGGCCAAGAGACCCAGTACTTC. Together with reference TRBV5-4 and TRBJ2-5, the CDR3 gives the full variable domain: ETGVTQSPTHLIKTRGQQVTLRCSSQSGHNTVSWYQQALGQGPQFIFQYYREEENGRGNFPPRFSGLQFPNYSSELNVNALELDDSALYLCASSFRDRGQETQYFGPGTRLLVL.

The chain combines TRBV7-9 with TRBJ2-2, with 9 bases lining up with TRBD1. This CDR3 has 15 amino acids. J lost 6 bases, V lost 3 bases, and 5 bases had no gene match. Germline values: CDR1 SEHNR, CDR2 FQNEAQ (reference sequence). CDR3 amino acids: CASSFTGGASGELFF. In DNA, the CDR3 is TGTGCCAGCAGCTTCACAGGGGGCGCGTCCGGGGAGCTGTTTTTT.

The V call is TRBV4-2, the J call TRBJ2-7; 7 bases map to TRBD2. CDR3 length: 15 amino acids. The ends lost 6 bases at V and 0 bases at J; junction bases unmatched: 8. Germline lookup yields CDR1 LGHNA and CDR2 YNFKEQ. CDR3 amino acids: CASRFSGSSSYEQYF. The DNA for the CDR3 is TGTGCCAGCAGATTTAGCGGGTCCAGCTCCTACGAGCAGTACTTC.

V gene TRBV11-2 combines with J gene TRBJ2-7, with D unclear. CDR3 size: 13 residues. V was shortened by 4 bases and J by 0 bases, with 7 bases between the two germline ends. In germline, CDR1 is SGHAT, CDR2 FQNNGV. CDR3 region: CASSSALSYEQYF. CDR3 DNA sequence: TGTGCCAGCAGCTCCGCCCTCTCCTACGAGCAGTACTTC.

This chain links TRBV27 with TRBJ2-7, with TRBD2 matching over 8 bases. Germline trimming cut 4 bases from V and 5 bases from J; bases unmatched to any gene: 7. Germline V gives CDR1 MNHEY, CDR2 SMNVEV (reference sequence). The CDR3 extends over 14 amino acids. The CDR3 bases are TGTGCCAGCAGTTATTCCGGGAGGGCCCACGAGCAGTACTTC. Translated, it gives CASSYSGRAHEQYF.

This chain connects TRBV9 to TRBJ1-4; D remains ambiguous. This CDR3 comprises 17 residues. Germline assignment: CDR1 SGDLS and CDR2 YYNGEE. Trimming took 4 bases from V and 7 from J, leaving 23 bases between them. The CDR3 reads CASSPAAGVRSAEKLFF. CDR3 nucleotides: TGTGCCAGCAGCCCCGCGGCTGGGGTAAGGAGCGCTGAAAAACTGTTTTTT.

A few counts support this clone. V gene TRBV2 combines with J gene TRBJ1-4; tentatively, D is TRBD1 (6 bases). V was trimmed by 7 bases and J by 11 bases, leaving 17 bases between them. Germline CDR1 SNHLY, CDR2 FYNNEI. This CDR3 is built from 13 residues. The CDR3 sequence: CASTTGPEGKLFF. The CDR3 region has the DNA TGTGCCAGCACGACAGGACCCGAGGGGAAACTGTTTTTT.

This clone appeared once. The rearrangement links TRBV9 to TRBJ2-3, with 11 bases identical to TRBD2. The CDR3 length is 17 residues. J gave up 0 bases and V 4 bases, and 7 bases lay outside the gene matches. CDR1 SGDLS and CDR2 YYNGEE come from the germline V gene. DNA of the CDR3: TGTGCCAGCAGCATCGGGACTAGCGGTAAAAGCACAGATACGCAGTATTTT. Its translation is CASSIGTSGKSTDTQYF. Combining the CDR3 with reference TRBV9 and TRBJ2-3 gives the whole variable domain DSGVTQTPKHLITATGQRVTLRCSPRSGDLSVYWYQQSLDQGLQFLIQYYNGEERAKGNILERFSAQQFPDLHSELNLSSLELGDSALYFCASSIGTSGKSTDTQYFGPGTRLTVL.

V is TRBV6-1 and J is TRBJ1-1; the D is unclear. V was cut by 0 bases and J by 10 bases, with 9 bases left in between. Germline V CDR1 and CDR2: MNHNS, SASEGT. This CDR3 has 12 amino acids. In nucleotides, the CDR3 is TGTGCCAGCAGTGAAGCGGGAGAAAGAGCTTTCTTT. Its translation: CASSEAGERAFF.

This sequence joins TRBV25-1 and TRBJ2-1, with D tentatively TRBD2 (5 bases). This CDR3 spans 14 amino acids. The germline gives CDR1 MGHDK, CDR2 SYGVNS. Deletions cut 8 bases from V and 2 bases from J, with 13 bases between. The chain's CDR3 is CASLGLFPYNEQFF. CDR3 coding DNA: TGTGCCAGCCTTGGACTCTTCCCCTACAATGAGCAGTTCTTC. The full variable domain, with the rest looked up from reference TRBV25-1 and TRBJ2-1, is EADIYQTPRYLVIGTGKKITLECSQTMGHDKMYWYQQDPGMELHLIHYSYGVNSTEKGDLSSESTVSRIRTEHFPLTLESARPSHTSQYLCASLGLFPYNEQFFGPGTRLTVL.

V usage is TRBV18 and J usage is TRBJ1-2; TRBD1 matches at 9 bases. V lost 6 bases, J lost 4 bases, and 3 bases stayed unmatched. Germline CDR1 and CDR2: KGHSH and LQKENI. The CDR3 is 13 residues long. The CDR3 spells CASSSGQGYGYTF. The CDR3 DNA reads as TGTGCCAGCTCCTCGGGACAGGGCTATGGCTACACCTTC.

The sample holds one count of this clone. CDR3 in amino acids: CASSQTGAYQETQYF. In nucleotides, the CDR3 is TGCGCCAGCAGCCAGACAGGGGCCTACCAAGAGACCCAGTACTTC. The chain couples TRBV4-3 to TRBJ2-5; TRBD1 aligns across 8 bases. Looked up from germline, CDR1 is LGHNA and CDR2 is YSLEER. The CDR3 extends over 15 amino acids. The trim removed 3 bases at V and 0 bases at J, leaving 3 bases unmatched.

CDR3 residues: CASTLGLAGGNQETQYF. The CDR3 DNA reads TGTGCCAGCACCCTGGGACTAGCGGGGGGAAACCAAGAGACCCAGTACTTC. The gene calls are TRBV28 and TRBJ2-5, with 15 positions matching TRBD2. CDR1 and CDR2 from the germline V gene are MDHEN and SYDVKM. The CDR3 spans 17 residues. V lost 7 bases and J lost 0; bases outside the gene matches: 6.

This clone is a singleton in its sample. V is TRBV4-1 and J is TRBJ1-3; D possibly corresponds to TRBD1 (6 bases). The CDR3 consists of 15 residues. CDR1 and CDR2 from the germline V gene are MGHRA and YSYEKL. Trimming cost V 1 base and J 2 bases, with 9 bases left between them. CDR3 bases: TGCGCCAGCAGCCAAGTATCAGGGGCTGGAAACACCATATATTTT. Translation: CASSQVSGAGNTIYF.